This TCR beta chain is drawn from a study of blood T cell repertoires in COVID-19 (TCRdb year 2020). About the full investigation: Samples from collaborators originated in the United States, Italy and Spain and spanned both the acute and convalescent phases of COVID-19. The material from the prospective study consisted of cDNA or gDNA derived from T cells, B-cell-depleted T cells, or PBMCs. Deeply sampled blood TCRbeta repertoires from subjects exposed to, actively infected with, or recovered from COVID-19 were included in the dataset. The repertoires were released in a freely available public database intended as a resource for research on the immune response to SARS-CoV-2. Samples came from the ongoing ImmuneRACE study (first 160 participants) plus 1,254 subjects from 6 global collaborators. Sample metadata almost always included a de-identified subject ID, COVID-19 status, age in years and sex. Where available, HLA class I and class II types were obtained from metadata supplied by the sample provider rather than from assay-based typing. The study at large found these results: The amount of clinical and demographic metadata varied by source and participant and was provided uncurated.

About this clone: No cognate antigen has been identified for it. No much larger clone is present one base from it, and per-base qualities are unavailable.

At one collaborating source in Seattle, patients were enrolled during active infection and were followed longitudinally through the course of disease. Collaborating institutions collected whole blood in K2EDTA tubes following their own protocols. For TCRbeta analysis, collaborators shipped samples as frozen whole blood, isolated PBMCs, or DNA extracted from either of those sample types. Per the germline V gene, SGHNT is the CDR1 and YENEEA is the CDR2. The junction carries 8 bases between V and J, which are trimmed by 4 bases and 0 bases respectively. From the cysteine through the phenylalanine, the CDR3 covers 14 amino acids. The kept DNA is CDR3 alone, 42 bases in frame from the first base. The immunoSEQ Assay, a bias-controlled multiplex PCR, was used to amplify TCRbeta CDR3 regions from genomic DNA. The authors' pipeline ran thus. The number of nucleated cells in each sample was estimated from the amplification of reference gene primers within the assay. To quantify the absolute abundance of each unique TCRbeta CDR3 rearrangement, sequence reads were collapsed and filtered. For each sample, productive Simpson clonality was calculated as the square root of Simpson's diversity index across productive rearrangements. TCRdb mirrors the immuneACCESS table, restricted to in-frame sequences. Some clones are absent from its copies; in checked studies, under half trace to an unresolved V gene, and the reason for the others is unknown. The V and J calls and clone size come from that table; D and trimming were worked out from the DNA. The sample table shows some 170,000 clones, and roughly 93% are seen once. Jointly, the top ten make up roughly 2% of the sample.

The chain is encoded by TRBV11-3 joined to TRBJ2-3, with no confident D gene call. This TCR came from an older woman with COVID-19, enrolled during active disease. Sample: peripheral blood. The nucleotides read TGTGCCAGCAGCTCCCGAACTAGCACAGATACGCAGTATTTT. Protein translation: CASSSRTSTDTQYF.